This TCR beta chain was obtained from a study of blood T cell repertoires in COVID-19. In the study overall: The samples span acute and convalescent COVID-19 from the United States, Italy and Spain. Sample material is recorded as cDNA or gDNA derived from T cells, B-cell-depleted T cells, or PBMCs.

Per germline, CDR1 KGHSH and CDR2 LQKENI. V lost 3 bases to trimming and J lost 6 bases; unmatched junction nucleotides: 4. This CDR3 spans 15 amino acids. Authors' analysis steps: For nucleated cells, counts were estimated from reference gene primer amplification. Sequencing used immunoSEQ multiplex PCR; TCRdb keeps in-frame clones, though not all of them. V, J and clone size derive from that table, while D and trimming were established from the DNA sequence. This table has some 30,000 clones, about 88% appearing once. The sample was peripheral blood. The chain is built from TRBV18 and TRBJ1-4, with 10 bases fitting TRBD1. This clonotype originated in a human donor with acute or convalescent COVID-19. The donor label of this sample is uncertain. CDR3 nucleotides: TGTGCCAGCTCACCCGGGACAGGGGTTTATGAAAAACTGTTTTTT. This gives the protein CASSPGTGVYEKLFF.